This T cell receptor beta chain was documented in a study of blood T cell repertoires in COVID-19. Study-level background: From the United States, Italy and Spain came samples of acute and convalescent COVID-19. From T cells, B-cell-depleted T cells, or PBMCs came the material, which was cDNA or gDNA.

J gave up 3 bases and V 5 bases, and 12 bases lay outside the gene matches. Per germline, CDR1 MGHRA and CDR2 YSYEKL. This CDR3 region has 16 residues. How the authors handled the data: From reference gene primer amplification, estimates of nucleated cell counts were derived. The assay was immunoSEQ multiplex PCR, and TCRdb's table has in-frame clones only and misses some. From that table come the V and J calls and clone size; the DNA was used to work out D and trimming. This sample has some 150,000 clones, with nearly 85% found just once. The clonotype was recovered from a human donor in a cohort sampled during active COVID-19. Material: peripheral blood. The V gene is TRBV4-1, the J gene TRBJ2-7; 8 bases map to TRBD1. Here the CDR3 DNA reads TGCGCCAGCAGCACTCTCAGGCAGGGGGCTTTCTACGAGCAGTACTTC. It is translated as CASSTLRQGAFYEQYF.